This T cell receptor (beta chain) was sequenced during a study of shared clonotypes between healthy human individuals. Cells designated naive CD8 were CD45RO-negative and were positively selected for CCR7, with terminally differentiated effector memory CD45RA+ cells excluded. Study-level results: Sorted-subset samples were not fully sequenced, rarefaction indicated. In general, naive subsets displayed greater estimated richness than memory subsets did.

A word on this clone: Its target is not known.

Germline V CDR1 and CDR2: MNHNS, SASEGT. CDR3 length: 17 amino acids. Trimming cost V 1 base and J 4 bases; bases outside gene matches: 7. An even split of each subset's genomic DNA across several immunoSEQ plates was performed. Assay: immunoSEQ multiplex PCR; the TCRdb copy retains only in-frame clones and omits some. This table has about 580,000 clones, about 98% appearing once. The chain has TRBV6-1 and TRBJ2-1, with 10 positions matching TRBD2. The receptor comes from a man aged 30-40 years in good health. Sequenced sample: naive CD8+ T cells sorted from blood. In DNA, the CDR3 is TGTGCCAGCAGTGAAGTAGTAGCGGGAGGCCTTTACAATGAGCAGTTCTTC. Protein: CASSEVVAGGLYNEQFF.